These 27 T cell receptor beta chains share one sample of origin, sequenced in a study of OX40 agonist ivuxolimab in advanced cancers. The assay was immunoSEQ multiplex PCR, and TCRdb's table has in-frame clones only and misses some. The profile shows about 18,000 clones, roughly 78% of them singletons. Sequences were derived from CD4+ or CD8+ T cells sorted from blood, sampled in a trial of the OX40 agonist ivuxolimab. The receptors stem from an adult with an advanced solid tumor such as melanoma, head and neck, liver or kidney cancer.

To note about this clone: Other DNA sequences within the sample encode an identical CDR3. The CDR3 loop reads CASSPGVGSNQPQHF. The CDR3 DNA is TGTGCCAGCAGCCCAGGGGTGGGAAGCAATCAGCCCCAGCATTTT. The rearrangement links TRBV11-2 to TRBJ1-5; a weak D match, TRBD1 (6 bases). Germline CDR1 SGHAT, CDR2 FQNNGV. V lost 5 bases and J 1 base, leaving 12 bases between the germline ends. CDR3 length: 15 residues.

The J gene is TRBJ2-1, the V gene TRBV5-1, with 8 positions matching TRBD2. Trimming removed 0 bases from V and 2 bases from J; junction bases left unmatched: 1. The CDR3 runs to 15 residues. The germline CDR1 and CDR2 sequences are SGHRS and YFSETQ. The CDR3 sequence: CASSLEAGAYNEQFF. In DNA form, the CDR3 reads TGCGCCAGCAGCTTGGAAGCGGGAGCCTACAATGAGCAGTTCTTC.

The chain is built from TRBV25-1 and TRBJ1-1, with a possible D match to TRBD1 (5 bases). V was cut by 4 bases and J by 0 bases, with 9 bases left in between. This CDR3 contains 14 residues. Germline V gives CDR1 MGHDK, CDR2 SYGVNS. CDR3 nucleotides: TGTGCCAGCAGTGCGGGGCCAATGAACACTGAAGCTTTCTTT. It encodes CASSAGPMNTEAFF.

This clone has just a few counts. V gene TRBV28 combines with J gene TRBJ1-5; TRBD1 might be the D (5 bases). Germline loops: CDR1 MDHEN, CDR2 SYDVKM. V dropped 10 bases and J dropped 1 base, with 11 bases sitting between them. CDR3 length: 13 residues. DNA of the CDR3: TGTGCCATGGGACCGAGAAGCAATCAGCCCCAGCATTTT. Translation: CAMGPRSNQPQHF.

A word on this clone: The junction differs from germline at one of its ends, possibly a read error. The J gene is TRBJ1-1, the V gene TRBV29-1, with TRBD1 matching 9 bases. The germline gives CDR1 SQVTM, CDR2 ANQGSEA. CDR3 length: 12 amino acids. CDR3 sequence: CSAWTGADSAHF. The CDR3 nucleotides are TGCAGCGCCTGGACAGGGGCCGATAGCGCTCACTTT. Combining the CDR3 with reference TRBV29-1 and TRBJ1-1 gives the whole variable domain SAVISQKPSRDICQRGTSLTIQCQVDSQVTMMFWYRQQPGQSLTLIATANQGSEATYESGFVIDKFPISRPNLTFSTLTVSNMSPEDSSIYLCSAWTGADSAHFGQGTRLTVV.

This clone was seen only a few times. The genes are TRBV5-1 and TRBJ1-1; perhaps TRBD1 as D (5 bases). This CDR3 is 14 amino acids long. From germline, CDR1 is SGHRS and CDR2 YFSETQ. Trimming removed 4 bases from V and 4 bases from J, with 14 bases in between. The CDR3 protein is CASSPNPTATEAFF. As DNA, the CDR3 is TGCGCCAGCAGCCCCAACCCGACAGCCACTGAAGCTTTCTTT.

J is TRBJ2-7 and V is TRBV2, with TRBD2 as a possible D gene (7 bases). The V gene lost 8 bases and the J gene lost 6 bases, with 14 bases spanning the gap. Germline CDR1 SNHLY, CDR2 FYNNEI. The CDR3 length is 12 residues. The CDR3 nucleotides read TGTGCCAGCGACCCGGGGGGCTCCGAGCAGTACTTC. Amino acid sequence: CASDPGGSEQYF.

The gene calls are TRBV4-1 and TRBJ2-7; TRBD2 might be the D (5 bases). The germline V gene has CDR1 MGHRA and CDR2 YSYEKL. Trimming cost V 1 base and J 0 bases, with 10 bases left between them. This CDR3 spans 15 amino acids. In DNA, the CDR3 is TGCGCCAGCAGCCAAGCGCGAGGGAGCTCCTACGAGCAGTACTTC. Amino acids: CASSQARGSSYEQYF.

This clone was seen a handful of times. This sequence joins TRBV7-9 and TRBJ2-7; perhaps TRBD2 as D (5 bases). The CDR3 totals 13 residues. The V end lost 4 bases, the J end lost 2 bases, and 9 bases lay between the germline ends. Germline CDR1 is SEHNR and CDR2 is FQNEAQ (reference sequence). The CDR3 DNA sequence: TGTGCCAGCAGCTCTGCGGGTCCCTACGAGCAGTACTTC. Protein product: CASSSAGPYEQYF.

Remarks on this clone: One end of the junction is discordant with germline, which a read error may explain. The same CDR3 can be traced to other DNA sequences in this sample. The V call is TRBV4-1, the J call TRBJ2-2; D might be TRBD2 (5 bases). CDR1 MGHRA and CDR2 YSYEKL come from the germline V gene. CDR3 length equals 16 residues. Here the CDR3 reads CASSQARTLNTGELFF. CDR3 nucleotides: TGCGCCAGCAGCCAGGCCCGGACTTTAAACACTGGGGAGCTGTTTTTT.

V and J are TRBV7-9 and TRBJ1-2, with 8 nucleotides matching TRBD1. With V trimmed by 5 bases and J by 4 bases, 6 bases remained unmatched. There are 14 residues in the CDR3. Germline V CDR1 and CDR2: SEHNR, FQNEAQ (reference sequence). The CDR3 DNA is TGTGCCAGCAGCCCGGGGACAGGAGCCTATGGCTACACCTTC. The encoded protein is CASSPGTGAYGYTF.

The CDR3 DNA reads TGTGCCAGTTCTGGGGGGGAGACCCAGTACTTC. Protein sequence: CASSGGETQYF. The gene calls are TRBV19 and TRBJ2-5; D might be TRBD2 (6 bases). V gave up 8 bases and J gave up 5 bases, with 9 bases separating them. The CDR3 consists of 11 residues. Germline CDR1 is LNHDA and CDR2 is SQIVND (reference sequence).

V gene TRBV7-4 combines with J gene TRBJ1-2; D perhaps matches TRBD1 (6 bases). Germline CDR1 and CDR2: SGHVT and SQSDAQ. The V end lost 3 bases, the J end lost 3 bases, and 11 bases lay between the germline ends. This CDR3 has 14 amino acids. CDR3 DNA sequence: TGTGCCAGCAGCTTCTGGGGGCGGGACTATGGCTACACCTTC. Protein sequence: CASSFWGRDYGYTF. The entire variable domain, with the rest obtained from reference TRBV7-4 and TRBJ1-2, is as follows: GAGVSQSPRYKVAKRGRDVALRCDSISGHVTLYWYRQTLGQGSEVLTYSQSDAQRDKSGRPSGRFSAERPERSVSTLKIQRTEQGDSAVYLCASSFWGRDYGYTFGSGTRLTVV.

The V and J genes are TRBV30 and TRBJ2-7, with TRBD1 as a possible D gene (5 bases). The CDR3 is made up of 14 amino acids. The germline V gene has CDR1 GTSNPN and CDR2 SVGIG (reference sequence). The ends were cut back, 1 base at V and 0 bases at J, with 10 bases in the middle. The CDR3 coding sequence is TGTGCCTGGAGTGGGGCAGGGCCCTCCTACGAGCAGTACTTC. Amino acids: CAWSGAGPSYEQYF.

The J gene is TRBJ1-2, the V gene TRBV28, with D unresolved. Per the germline V gene, CDR1 is MDHEN and CDR2 is SYDVKM. The V end lost 5 bases, the J end lost 5 bases, and 15 bases lay between the germline ends. CDR3 length: 14 amino acids. The CDR3 coding sequence is TGTGCCAGCAGTCCGCCTCAGGTCACATATGGCTACACCTTC. Its translation is CASSPPQVTYGYTF.

This clone came up once. The rearrangement joins TRBV19 to TRBJ2-5; no clear D. CDR1 is LNHDA, CDR2 SQIVND, per germline (reference sequence). The CDR3 runs to 12 residues. With 7 bases removed from V and 1 base from J, the gap between germline ends came to 7 bases. CDR3 nucleotides: TGTGCCAGTAACGACGGCCAAGAGACCCAGTACTTC. The encoded protein is CASNDGQETQYF.

J is TRBJ1-1 and V is TRBV4-2; TRBD1 agrees at 10 bases. This CDR3 is built from 16 residues. J lost 0 bases, V lost 3 bases, and 4 bases had no gene match. Germline CDR1 reads LGHNA; CDR2 reads YNFKEQ. The CDR3 here is CASSQGGQGMNTEAFF. The CDR3, as DNA: TGTGCCAGCAGCCAGGGGGGACAGGGGATGAACACTGAAGCTTTCTTT.

The chain joins TRBV27 to TRBJ2-1, with D perhaps TRBD1 or TRBD2 (5 bases each). CDR1 is MNHEY, CDR2 SMNVEV, per germline (reference sequence). Trimming stripped 1 base from V and 3 bases from J, with 10 bases between. This CDR3 is 15 amino acids long. The CDR3 nucleotides are TGTGCCAGCAGTTTATGGGGGATGGGCTACAATGAGCAGTTCTTC. This gives the protein CASSLWGMGYNEQFF.

The chain employs TRBV6-1 and TRBJ1-5; no firm D call. This CDR3 region has 14 residues. The V gene lost 5 bases and the J gene lost 6 bases, with 14 bases spanning the gap. Germline V gene lookup returns CDR1 MNHNS and CDR2 SASEGT. The CDR3 nucleotides read TGTGCCAGCAGTCAAGTCGGCATCGGTCAGCCCCAGCATTTT. This codes for CASSQVGIGQPQHF.

This chain links TRBV6-5 with TRBJ2-7, with D possibly being TRBD2 (5 bases). The CDR3 contains 14 residues. Germline CDR1 MNHEY, CDR2 SVGAGI. V was cut by 2 bases and J by 6 bases, with 14 bases left in between. The CDR3 loop is CASSYGLSGTEQYF. The CDR3 DNA follows: TGTGCCAGCAGTTACGGGCTCAGCGGCACCGAGCAGTACTTC.

The gene calls are TRBV6-1 and TRBJ1-2, with 7 bases matching TRBD1. Germline assignment: CDR1 MNHNS and CDR2 SASEGT. The V segment lost 2 bases and the J segment 4 bases; nucleotides outside the gene matches: 10. This CDR3 comprises 16 residues. The chain's CDR3 is CASSELGGGFIYGYTF. The CDR3 DNA reads TGTGCCAGCAGTGAACTAGGGGGCGGTTTCATCTATGGCTACACCTTC.

This chain connects TRBV5-1 to TRBJ2-7; D perhaps matches TRBD1 (6 bases). Germline V gene sequence: CDR1 SGHRS, CDR2 YFSETQ. V was pared by 0 bases and J by 1 base, with 8 bases between. This CDR3 region has 14 residues. CDR3 in amino acids: CASSLDRASYEQYF. The CDR3 DNA is TGCGCCAGCAGCTTGGACAGGGCGTCCTACGAGCAGTACTTC.

In this sample, this clone turned up a few times. The chain combines TRBV7-9 with TRBJ1-2; 9 positions agree with TRBD1. CDR1 and CDR2 from the germline V gene are SEHNR and FQNEAQ (reference sequence). J was trimmed by 7 bases and V by 5 bases; bases with no gene match: 5. The CDR3 has 13 amino acids. The CDR3 nucleotides are TGTGCCAGCAGCGCTTGGGACAGGGTTGGCTACACCTTC. As protein: CASSAWDRVGYTF.

This clone was recorded only once. The chain uses TRBV9 and TRBJ2-3; D is undetermined. This CDR3 has 14 amino acids. In germline, CDR1 is SGDLS, CDR2 YYNGEE. V was shortened by 1 base and J by 5 bases, with 11 bases between the two germline ends. The CDR3 nucleotides read TGTGCCAGCAGCGTAATCGGAATGCGAGATACGCAGTATTTT. Translated, it gives CASSVIGMRDTQYF.

The rearrangement uses TRBV19 and TRBJ1-2; the D gene is possibly TRBD1 (5 bases). V dropped 6 bases and J dropped 4 bases, with 15 bases sitting between them. The length of the CDR3 is 14 residues. Per germline, CDR1 LNHDA and CDR2 SQIVND (reference sequence). The CDR3 nucleotides are TGTGCCAGTAGCGACAGCCACAAGCCCTATGGCTACACCTTC. It yields the protein CASSDSHKPYGYTF.

The V gene is TRBV5-6, the J gene TRBJ2-5; D may be TRBD1 (6 bases). With 1 base removed from V and 5 bases from J, the gap between germline ends came to 27 bases. Germline CDR1 and CDR2: SGHDT and YYEEEE. The CDR3 is 19 residues long. CDR3 nucleotide sequence: TGTGCCAGCAGCTTGTCCGCAGGTTGGGGGCTTTGGGCGAAGGAGACCCAGTACTTC. It is translated as CASSLSAGWGLWAKETQYF.

This chain joins TRBV6-5 and TRBJ2-1, with D perhaps given as TRBD1 or TRBD2 (7 bases each). The V end was cut by 7 bases, the J end by 8 bases, with 15 bases between. The CDR3 is 13 amino acids. Germline CDR1 MNHEY, CDR2 SVGAGI. Here the CDR3 DNA reads TGTGCCAGCACCTGGGCAGGGGGGGATGAGCAGTTCTTC. Translating gives CASTWAGGDEQFF.